This T cell receptor (beta chain) was found in a study of blood T cell repertoires in COVID-19. This clone was recorded only once. This CDR3 is 14 amino acids long. Trimming pared 3 bases from V and 2 bases from J, leaving 10 bases between. From germline, CDR1 is MNHNS and CDR2 SASEGT. In the study's own analysis: Counts of nucleated cells, estimated from reference gene primer amplification, were obtained. The data were produced by immunoSEQ multiplex PCR, yet TCRdb's version contains in-frame clones alone and is incomplete. The V and J calls and the clone size are those of that table, but D and trimming were determined from the DNA. The sample lists a few hundred thousand clones, about 88% seen once, with 3.5% to 4% in the top ten.

The source material was peripheral blood. The J gene is TRBJ1-1, the V gene TRBV6-1, with D uncertain. The sequence was obtained from a man between 18 and 35 years old with active or convalescent COVID-19. The CDR3 loop reads CASSDRILNTEAFF. In DNA form, the CDR3 reads TGTGCCAGCAGTGACAGGATCCTCAACACTGAAGCTTTCTTT.